This TCR beta chain originates from a study of shared clonotypes between healthy human individuals. Here immunoSEQ multiplex PCR was the method, and the copy in TCRdb shows in-frame clones only, minus some. This sample has approximately 2,200,000 clones, with just over 90% found just once. The naive CD8 fraction comprised CD45RO-negative cells positively selected for CCR7 and excluded terminally differentiated effector memory CD45RA+ cells. Losses at the gene ends were 4 bases for V and 6 bases for J; bases not matched to a gene: 5. This CDR3 contains 13 residues. CDR1 is SEHNR and CDR2 is FQNEAQ in the germline V gene (reference sequence).

The receptor was isolated from a man younger than 35 in good health. Some clones in this sample may be carry-over from other donors' samples. The chain joins TRBV7-9 to TRBJ2-7; 8 bases agree with TRBD1. The sequencing sample was made of naive CD8+ T cells from PBMCs. This CDR3 is CASSSADRGEQYF. In DNA, the CDR3 is TGTGCCAGCAGCTCAGCAGACAGGGGCGAGCAGTACTTC. The complete variable domain, with remaining parts taken from reference TRBV7-9 and TRBJ2-7, reads DTGVSQNPRHKITKRGQNVTFRCDPISEHNRLYWYRQTLGQGPEFLTYFQNEAQLEKSRLLSDRFSAERPKGSFSTLEIQRTEQGDSAMYLCASSSADRGEQYFGPGTRLTVT.